These 17 T cell receptor beta chains originate from one sample sequenced in a study of cytotoxic CD8 clonotypes in ibrutinib-treated CLL. The assay was immunoSEQ multiplex PCR, and TCRdb's table has in-frame clones only and misses some. This sample has about 140,000 clones; around 81% occur once, and the top ten carry approximately 7.6%. The source was PBMCs, collected after 36 months of ibrutinib treatment. The source of these receptors is a human donor with chronic lymphocytic leukemia.

A note on this clone: At one boundary the junction diverges from the germline segment, which might be a read error. The sample has other DNA sequences that encode this CDR3 too. The chain joins TRBV4-1 to TRBJ1-5; D call uncertain. In germline, CDR1 is MGHRA, CDR2 YSYEKL. The CDR3 covers 15 residues. CDR3 loop: CASSQSEQINQPQHF. The CDR3 DNA reads as TGCGCCAGCAGCCAATCAGAACAGATTAATCAGCCCCAACATTTT.

The chain combines TRBV25-1 with TRBJ2-2, with TRBD1 as a possible D gene (6 bases). Trimming pared 5 bases from V and 6 bases from J, leaving 22 bases between. Germline V lookup: CDR1 MGHDK, CDR2 SYGVNS. This CDR3 contains 17 residues. As DNA, the CDR3 is TGTGCCAGCAGTACCCAGGGGCGCTTTGGTAGCGCCGGGGAGCTGTTTTTT. As protein: CASSTQGRFGSAGELFF. Full variable domain (outside the CDR3, taken from reference TRBV25-1 and TRBJ2-2): EADIYQTPRYLVIGTGKKITLECSQTMGHDKMYWYQQDPGMELHLIHYSYGVNSTEKGDLSSESTVSRIRTEHFPLTLESARPSHTSQYLCASSTQGRFGSAGELFFGEGSRLTVL.

The rearrangement uses TRBV9 and TRBJ2-1; D possibly uses TRBD1 or TRBD2 (6 bases each). Germline CDR1 SGDLS, CDR2 YYNGEE. V lost 0 bases and J 1 base, leaving 11 bases between the germline ends. The CDR3 has 16 residues. The DNA of the CDR3 is TGTGCCAGCAGCGTAGTCGGGGGCAGGTCCTACAATGAGCAGTTCTTC. This codes for CASSVVGGRSYNEQFF.

The rearrangement links TRBV19 to TRBJ2-5; 16 nucleotides line up with TRBD2. The ends lost 3 bases at V and 4 bases at J; junction bases unmatched: 5. Germline lookup yields CDR1 LNHDA and CDR2 SQIVND (reference sequence). CDR3 length equals 17 residues. DNA for the CDR3: TGTGCCAGTAGTATTGGGACTAGCGGGAGGGCCCGAGAGACCCAGTACTTC. Translation gives CASSIGTSGRARETQYF.

The chain carries TRBV27 and TRBJ2-1; 7 bases map to TRBD2. The V gene's germline CDR1 is MNHEY and CDR2 SMNVEV (reference sequence). The CDR3 runs 16 residues. The trim removed 2 bases at V and 4 bases at J, leaving 8 bases unmatched. CDR3 in DNA: TGTGCCAGCAGTTTACTAGGGAGCGGGGATTACAATGAGCAGTTCTTC. Amino acids: CASSLLGSGDYNEQFF.

This clone was found once. V is TRBV6-4 and J is TRBJ2-3; 8 nucleotides match TRBD1. The germline V gene has CDR1 MRHNA and CDR2 SNTAGT. V lost 6 bases and J lost 2; bases outside the gene matches: 4. The CDR3 runs 14 residues. The CDR3 loop is CASRGDRFTDTQYF. The CDR3 nucleotides are TGTGCCAGCAGGGGGGACAGGTTCACAGATACGCAGTATTTT.

CDR3 in amino acids: CASSISGSGNQPQHF. CDR3 DNA sequence: TGTGCCAGCAGCATCTCGGGGTCCGGGAATCAGCCCCAGCATTTT. V usage is TRBV9 and J usage is TRBJ1-5; D not resolved. The V gene's germline CDR1 is SGDLS and CDR2 YYNGEE. V gave up 4 bases and J gave up 4 bases, with 15 bases separating them. The CDR3 covers 15 residues.

The chain couples TRBV19 to TRBJ2-1; perhaps TRBD1 as D (6 bases). The CDR3 spans 15 residues. In germline, CDR1 is LNHDA, CDR2 SQIVND (reference sequence). The V end lost 3 bases, the J end lost 7 bases, and 16 bases lay between the germline ends. CDR3 sequence: CASSIGQGLANEQFF. The CDR3 nucleotides are TGTGCCAGTAGTATTGGGCAGGGGCTAGCAAATGAGCAGTTCTTC.

This chain joins TRBV2 and TRBJ2-2; TRBD2 aligns across 8 bases. CDR1 is SNHLY, CDR2 FYNNEI, per germline. Losses at the gene ends were 2 bases for V and 1 base for J; bases not matched to a gene: 0. The length of the CDR3 is 15 residues. The CDR3 is CASSETSGNTGELFF. CDR3 in DNA: TGTGCCAGCAGTGAAACTAGCGGGAACACCGGGGAGCTGTTTTTT.

The count of this clone is one. The chain recombines TRBV18 with TRBJ2-5; D uncertain. Between the trimmed V and J ends, which lost 6 bases and 1 base, there was a span of 0 bases. The CDR3 extends over 10 amino acids. Germline values: CDR1 KGHSH, CDR2 LQKENI. For the CDR3, the DNA is TGTGCCAGCTCCCAAGAGACCCAGTACTTC. This encodes CASSQETQYF.

The chain joins TRBV4-2 to TRBJ2-5; 9 positions match TRBD2. The CDR3 has 15 residues. The trim removed 1 base at V and 2 bases at J, leaving 2 bases unmatched. The V gene's germline CDR1 is LGHNA and CDR2 YNFKEQ. The CDR3 is CASSQGRGGQETQYF. DNA for the CDR3: TGTGCCAGCAGCCAAGGGCGGGGGGGGCAAGAGACCCAGTACTTC.

The CDR3 DNA sequence: TGTGCCAGTAGCGATTATAGGGGAGGGACCAACGTCCTGACTTTC. Residues: CASSDYRGGTNVLTF. J is TRBJ2-6 and V is TRBV19; 7 positions match TRBD2. This CDR3 contains 15 residues. The trim removed 6 bases at V and 8 bases at J, leaving 10 bases unmatched. Germline V gene lookup returns CDR1 LNHDA and CDR2 SQIVND (reference sequence).

This clone was seen more than once but under ten times. This chain connects TRBV19 to TRBJ1-1; 10 nucleotides match TRBD1. V lost 8 bases, J lost 1 base, and 10 bases stayed unmatched. The CDR3 covers 16 residues. Germline V gene lookup returns CDR1 LNHDA and CDR2 SQIVND (reference sequence). The DNA of the CDR3 is TGTGCCAGTGGGAGGGGACAGGGGATAGCGAACACTGAAGCTTTCTTT. Translation: CASGRGQGIANTEAFF.

This clone was detected only once. The V and J genes are TRBV5-4 and TRBJ2-2; 8 bases line up with TRBD1. Germline values: CDR1 SGHNT, CDR2 YYREEE (reference sequence). This CDR3 has 13 amino acids. The trim removed 4 bases at V and 7 bases at J, leaving 3 bases unmatched. The DNA of the CDR3 is TGTGCCAGCAGCGGCAGGGGGCGCGGGGAGCTGTTTTTT. This gives the protein CASSGRGRGELFF. The variable domain in full, with the rest retrieved from reference TRBV5-4 and TRBJ2-2, is ETGVTQSPTHLIKTRGQQVTLRCSSQSGHNTVSWYQQALGQGPQFIFQYYREEENGRGNFPPRFSGLQFPNYSSELNVNALELDDSALYLCASSGRGRGELFFGEGSRLTVL.

This clone occurred once. The V and J genes are TRBV30 and TRBJ2-4; TRBD2 aligns across 12 bases. V was pared by 7 bases and J by 9 bases, with 10 bases of the junction left unmatched. The CDR3 has 14 amino acids. Germline-derived CDR1 and CDR2 are GTSNPN and SVGIG (reference sequence). This chain's CDR3 is CAFLTGLAGSIQYF. The CDR3 DNA sequence: TGTGCCTTCCTCACCGGACTAGCGGGGTCCATTCAGTACTTC.

This chain uses TRBV19 with TRBJ1-5; D ambiguous. This CDR3 region has 13 residues. Germline values: CDR1 LNHDA, CDR2 SQIVND (reference sequence). Between the trimmed V and J ends, which lost 7 bases and 5 bases, there was a span of 12 bases. The DNA of the CDR3 is TGTGCCAGTAACCCTCCTGGGGATCAGCCCCAGCATTTT. It is translated as CASNPPGDQPQHF. Full variable domain (outside the CDR3, taken from reference TRBV19 and TRBJ1-5): DGGITQSPKYLFRKEGQNVTLSCEQNLNHDAMYWYRQDPGQGLRLIYYSQIVNDFQKGDIAEGYSVSREKKESFPLTVTSAQKNPTAFYLCASNPPGDQPQHFGDGTRLSIL.

In this sample, this clone turned up once. The chain has TRBV7-6 and TRBJ2-6; D call uncertain. Trimming stripped 0 bases from V and 3 bases from J, with 9 bases between. Germline V CDR1 and CDR2: SGHVS, FNYEAQ. This CDR3 region has 16 residues. The CDR3 protein is CASSLAGSGGANVLTF. CDR3 coding DNA: TGTGCCAGCAGCTTAGCGGGTAGTGGTGGGGCCAACGTCCTGACTTTC. Based on the CDR3 plus reference TRBV7-6 and TRBJ2-6, the full variable domain is GAGVSQSPRYKVTKRGQDVALRCDPISGHVSLYWYRQALGQGPEFLTYFNYEAQQDKSGLPNDRFSAERPEGSISTLTIQRTEQRDSAMYRCASSLAGSGGANVLTFGAGSRLTVL.